What follows describes a single T cell receptor beta chain. The antigen is undetermined. At sampling all donors were nominally healthy, likely with unrecorded immune exposures. The CDR3 covers 12 residues. Looked up from germline, CDR1 is MNHEY and CDR2 is SVGAGI. Amplification used 60 Vbeta primers and 13 Jbeta primers. Measured with immunoSEQ multiplex PCR; TCRdb has only the in-frame clones, and not every one. Found here are roughly 160,000 clones, roughly 84% of them singletons; the top ten hold roughly 1%. This entry belongs to a study of cytomegalovirus exposure and HLA in healthy donors. The study, taken as a whole, reports: In a later analysis, DRB1 alleles had the most associated TCRs; HLA-C alleles the fewest.

The sequence came from a man aged 25 to 40 in good health and CMV-seronegative. Sequenced: PBMCs. The chain is built from TRBV6-5 and TRBJ2-5; no reliable D call. The J call is in doubt because the DNA end fits TRBJ2-7 better. CDR3 region: CASRSPPYEQYF. The CDR3 DNA reads as TGTGCCAGCAGAAGTCCACCCTACGAGCAGTACTTC.